These T cell receptor beta chains were read from a single sample in a study of cytomegalovirus exposure and HLA in healthy donors. Profiled with immunoSEQ multiplex PCR; TCRdb holds only in-frame clones, not every one. The sample lists 200,000 to 250,000 clones; roughly 87% were seen once. Sequenced input: PBMCs. These receptors originate from a woman under 30 in good health and CMV-seropositive. CDR3s include the opening cysteine and the closing phenylalanine or tryptophan. A D gene is named only where the DNA matches it firmly.

>.|TRBJ2-7|TRBV9
TGTGCCAGCAGCCCCCCTGGTTCAGGCGCCGACTACGAGCAGTACTTC
CASSPPGSGADYEQYF
>TRBD1|TRBJ2-1|TRBV6-1
TGTGCCACCACATTGGTAGGGGGCGGGTATGAGCAGTTCTTC
CATTLVGGGYEQFF
>TRBD2|TRBJ2-5|TRBV30
TGTGCCTGGAGTTCCGGACTAGCGGGAGAGGGAGAGACCCAGTACTTC
CAWSSGLAGEGETQYF
>TRBD2|TRBJ2-7|TRBV28
TGTGCCAGCTGTCGTGGCGGGAGTTCCTACGAGCAGTACTTC
CASCRGGSSYEQYF
>.|TRBJ2-1|TRBV29-1
TGCAGCGTTTTTTGGGGATTCGGGGATGAGCAGTTCTTC
CSVFWGFGDEQFF
>TRBD1|TRBJ1-5|TRBV30
TGTGCCTGGAGTACGACAGGGAACAATCAGCCCCAGCATTTT
CAWSTTGNNQPQHF
>TRBD2|TRBJ2-5|TRBV28
TGTGCCAGCAGTCCTTCCGGGGGAGGGGAGACCCAGTACTTC
CASSPSGGGETQYF
>.|TRBJ1-2|TRBV9
TGTGCCAGCAGCGTGGGGGACATCTATGGCTACACCTTC
CASSVGDIYGYTF
>.|TRBJ1-5|TRBV28
TGTGCCAGCAGTTCTCGCGGCTCCAATCAGCCCCAGCATTTT
CASSSRGSNQPQHF
>TRBD2|TRBJ2-3|TRBV19
TGTGCCAGTAGTTCCCGACTAGCGGGAGGGTTCAGCACAGATACGCAGTATTTT
CASSSRLAGGFSTDTQYF
>TRBD1|TRBJ1-1|TRBV6-5
TGTGCCAGCAGGCAGGGGGCAGTTGAAGCTTTCTTT
CASRQGAVEAFF
>TRBD1|TRBJ1-2|TRBV29-1
TGCAGCGTTCGCACAGGGGCAGGCTATGGCTACACCTTC
CSVRTGAGYGYTF
>.|TRBJ2-2|TRBV6-5
TGTGCCAGCATTGCACGGTGGAACACCGGGGAGCTGTTTTTT
CASIARWNTGELFF
>TRBD2|TRBJ2-5|TRBV11-3
TGTGCCAGCAGCCCCAGGGGCGGGAGGGCCGGGGAGACCCAGTACTTC
CASSPRGGRAGETQYF
>TRBD2|TRBJ2-3|TRBV6-5
TGTGCCAGCAGCTTAGCGGGAGGGCCCCCAGATACGCAGTATTTT
CASSLAGGPPDTQYF
>.|TRBJ2-3|TRBV5-8
TGTGCCAGCAGCTTGGGCCTCCAATCCGGGAAGACAGATACGCAGTATTTT
CASSLGLQSGKTDTQYF
>.|TRBJ2-1|TRBV2
TGTGCCAGCAGTCTACAGGGTGAGCAGTTCTTC
CASSLQGEQFF
>TRBD2|TRBJ2-1|TRBV27
TGTGCCAGCAGTTTATTGACTAGCGGGAGTGGTATAAATTTGGACAATGAGCAGTTCTTC
CASSLLTSGSGINLDNEQFF
>.|TRBJ1-4|TRBV2
TGTGCCAGCGATGGAGGAAATGAAAAACTGTTTTTT
CASDGGNEKLFF
>.|TRBJ1-5|TRBV2
TGTGCCAGCAGTGGGGCGATTAATAGCAATCAGCCCCAGCATTTT
CASSGAINSNQPQHF
>TRBD1|TRBJ1-2|TRBV6-1
TGTGCCACCGGGACAGGGTTACATGGCTACACCTTC
CATGTGLHGYTF
>TRBD2|TRBJ2-4|TRBV27
TGTGCCAGCAGTTTATCCCATCCGCGGACTAGCGGGAGTGAGGCCAAAAACATTCAGTACTTC
CASSLSHPRTSGSEAKNIQYF
>.|TRBJ2-3|TRBV2
TGTGCCAGCATACGGGGCGGGGAGTTGATCTTGGGGTATTTT
CASIRGGELILGYF
>TRBD1|TRBJ2-7|TRBV5-1
TGCGCCAGCAGCTCGGGACAGGGTTACGAGCAGTACTTC
CASSSGQGYEQYF
>.|TRBJ2-2|TRBV15
TGTGCCACCAGAGGGGAGGCGAACACCGGGGAGCTGTTTTTT
CATRGEANTGELFF
>.|TRBJ1-1|TRBV19
TGTGCCAGTAGATTCACCGAGGCGGGGGATTGGAACACTGAAGCTTTCTTT
CASRFTEAGDWNTEAFF
>TRBD2|TRBJ2-5|TRBV9
TGTGCCAGCAGCGTAGGATCTAGCGGGAGAGCGGAGACCCAGTACTTC
CASSVGSSGRAETQYF